These T cell receptor beta chains were read from a single sample in a study of blood T cell repertoires in COVID-19. Generated by immunoSEQ multiplex PCR, the TCRdb table keeps only in-frame clones and is missing some. The table includes about 270,000 clones, about 91% detected once. Source material: peripheral blood. The receptors derive from a person aged 18-30 years with COVID-19, enrolled during active disease. Each CDR3 is given with its conserved first and last residue. D genes are given only for firm matches. Not every row has a clone size; where given, it reads once, few, many or a size class.

D gene,clone size,J gene,V gene,CDR3 DNA,CDR3 protein
NA,NA,TRBJ1-4,TRBV10-1,TGCGCCAGCAGTACTAGACTCGGGAATCGGGATGAAAAACTGTTTTTT,CASSTRLGNRDEKLFF
NA,NA,TRBJ2-2,TRBV28,TGTGCCAGCAGTTTTTGGGGAGGACCGACCGGGGAGCTGTTTTTT,CASSFWGGPTGELFF
NA,NA,TRBJ1-1,TRBV7-9,TGTGCCATCGTTGGGGAGGCGGAAACTGAAGCTTTCTTT,CAIVGEAETEAFF
NA,NA,TRBJ1-1,TRBV14,TGTGCCAGCAGCGCGAGCTTGAACACTGAAGCTTTCTTT,CASSASLNTEAFF
NA,NA,TRBJ1-2,TRBV5-6,TGTGCCAGCAAGGGAGGGGAATATGGCTACACCTTC,CASKGGEYGYTF
NA,once,TRBJ1-3,TRBV7-8,TGTGCCGGCGTTGGAGGGGACTCTGGAAACACCATATATTTT,CAGVGGDSGNTIYF
TRBD1,NA,TRBJ2-7,TRBV5-1,TGCGCCAGCAGCACGCCCGACCCGGGACAGGGTTTGTACGAGCAGTACTTC,CASSTPDPGQGLYEQYF
NA,NA,TRBJ1-5,TRBV11-1,TGTGCCAGCAGCTTAGCCCCACCTGTTGGGCTCAAGCCCCAGCATTTT,CASSLAPPVGLKPQHF
NA,few,TRBJ1-3,TRBV3-1/TRBV3-2,TGTGCCAGCAGCCAAGATTTTAGTGGGGCAGCCTCTGGAAACACCATATATTTT,CASSQDFSGAASGNTIYF
NA,once,TRBJ2-7,TRBV6-6,TGTGCCAGCAGCAAACGGGACATAAACTACGAGCAGTACTTC,CASSKRDINYEQYF